This TCR beta chain derives from a study of graft-versus-host responses after intestinal transplantation. Overall study context: Multivisceral, liver-intestinal, or isolated intestinal grafts were transplanted into recipients. After anti-thymocyte globulin induction, recipients took tacrolimus and steroids for roughly three years. Study results and limitations: Some GvH clones appeared in ileal mucosa or blood before recipient bone marrow.

Per germline, CDR1 KGHSH and CDR2 LQKENI. The CDR3 is 15 amino acids. Trimming cost V 3 bases and J 4 bases, with 13 bases left between them. A note on this clone: Its specificity is not known.

TCRdb's copy holds only in-frame clones and misses some; the assay was immunoSEQ multiplex PCR. The repertoire holds about 88,000 clones, with approximately 94% as singletons. The chain uses TRBV18 and TRBJ1-5; possible D gene TRBD1, 6 bases. The TCR originated in a human donor who was the organ donor for an intestinal transplant. This specimen consisted of unstimulated CD4+ T cells sorted from spleen or lymph node cells, obtained before transplant. CDR3 amino acids: CASSPSGHLNQPQHF. CDR3 coding DNA: TGTGCCAGCTCACCGTCGGGACACCTTAATCAGCCCCAGCATTTT. The variable domain in full, with the rest retrieved from reference TRBV18 and TRBJ1-5, is NAGVMQNPRHLVRRRGQEARLRCSPMKGHSHVYWYRQLPEEGLKFMVYLQKENIIDESGMPKERFSAEFPKEGPSILRIQQVVRGDSAAYFCASSPSGHLNQPQHFGDGTRLSIL.